These 21 T cell receptor beta chains share one sample of origin, sequenced in a study of T cells in localized non-small cell lung cancer. TCRdb's copy holds only in-frame clones and misses some; the assay was immunoSEQ multiplex PCR. The sample lists about 39,000 clones; more than 75% were seen once. The starting material was PBMCs, obtained before any cancer treatment. The origin of the receptors is a woman aged 35 to 70 with stage II squamous cell lung carcinoma.

The gene calls are TRBV7-2 and TRBJ1-5, with 10 bases matching TRBD1. Trimming cost V 6 bases and J 5 bases; bases outside gene matches: 4. Germline V gives CDR1 SGHTA, CDR2 FQGNSA. CDR3 length equals 14 residues. DNA for the CDR3: TGTGCCAGCAGTCGGACAGGGGGAGATCAGCCCCAGCATTTT. It yields the protein CASSRTGGDQPQHF.

The rearrangement links TRBV5-1 to TRBJ1-1; weak D call: TRBD1 (6 bases). The V end was cut by 4 bases, the J end by 13 bases, with 14 bases between. The CDR3 spans 11 residues. Germline-derived CDR1 and CDR2 are SGHRS and YFSETQ. CDR3 sequence: CASSQRGQGFF. In DNA, the CDR3 is TGCGCCAGCAGCCAGCGGGGGCAAGGTTTCTTT.

The V gene is TRBV29-1, the J gene TRBJ2-3; tentatively, D is TRBD1 or TRBD2 (5 bases each). Germline V gene lookup returns CDR1 SQVTM and CDR2 ANQGSEA. The CDR3 is 14 amino acids. V lost 3 bases and J 2 bases, leaving 12 bases between the germline ends. CDR3 residues: CSVDGTLNTDTQYF. Here the CDR3 DNA reads TGCAGCGTTGACGGGACCCTGAACACAGATACGCAGTATTTT.

The chain joins TRBV6-1 to TRBJ1-6; no definite D call. V shed 2 bases and J shed 7 bases, with 6 bases lying between them. This CDR3 has 13 residues. Germline V gene sequence: CDR1 MNHNS, CDR2 SASEGT. CDR3 amino acids: CASSETPNSPLHF. As DNA, the CDR3 is TGTGCCAGCAGTGAAACCCCGAATTCACCCCTCCACTTT.

The V call is TRBV9, the J call TRBJ2-5, with 7 bases matching TRBD2. V shed 0 bases, J shed 4 bases, and the junction held 3 bases outside the gene matches. CDR1 is SGDLS and CDR2 is YYNGEE in the germline V gene. The CDR3 runs to 14 residues. The chain's CDR3 is CASSVAPGGETQYF. DNA of the CDR3: TGTGCCAGCAGCGTAGCTCCGGGGGGAGAGACCCAGTACTTC.

This rearrangement joins TRBV28 to TRBJ2-7, with 14 bases identical to TRBD2. Germline V gene sequence: CDR1 MDHEN, CDR2 SYDVKM. CDR3 length: 16 residues. After removal of 6 bases from V and 4 bases from J, the junction contained 8 bases not matched to a gene. CDR3 loop: CASRGLAGGNFYEQYF. Here the CDR3 DNA reads TGTGCCAGCAGAGGACTAGCGGGAGGTAATTTTTACGAGCAGTACTTC.

CDR3 amino acids: CATSGPGQGEEQFF. DNA for the CDR3: TGTGCCACCAGCGGTCCGGGACAGGGCGAAGAGCAGTTCTTC. J is TRBJ2-1 and V is TRBV15; 9 positions match TRBD1. CDR3 length equals 14 residues. Germline assignment: CDR1 LNHNV and CDR2 YYDKDF (reference sequence). V lost 5 bases to trimming and J lost 10 bases; unmatched junction nucleotides: 9.

The rearrangement uses TRBV6-4 and TRBJ2-1; unclear D gene. V lost 5 bases to trimming and J lost 0 bases, with 11 bases between them. From germline, CDR1 is MRHNA and CDR2 SNTAGT. CDR3 length: 15 residues. CDR3 sequence reads: CASSRERSSYNEQFF. The CDR3 DNA reads TGTGCCAGCAGTCGCGAGAGGAGCTCCTACAATGAGCAGTTCTTC.

The chain combines TRBV6-5 with TRBJ1-3, with a weak D call TRBD1 (5 bases). CDR3 size: 16 residues. The V gene's germline CDR1 is MNHEY and CDR2 SVGAGI. V was pared by 0 bases and J by 5 bases, with 14 bases between. The CDR3 region is CASSYSAGMERNTIYF. The CDR3 DNA reads as TGTGCCAGCAGTTACTCTGCAGGGATGGAAAGAAACACCATATATTTT.

The table lists this clone with many counts. This chain joins TRBV5-1 and TRBJ2-2; D gene unclear. V was pared by 2 bases and J by 2 bases, with 10 bases between. Germline V gene lookup returns CDR1 SGHRS and CDR2 YFSETQ. The CDR3 sequence is 15 residues long. CDR3 DNA: TGCGCCAGCAGCTTTTGGCCAACCAACACCGGGGAGCTGTTTTTT. Amino acids: CASSFWPTNTGELFF. The variable domain in full, with the rest retrieved from reference TRBV5-1 and TRBJ2-2, is KAGVTQTPRYLIKTRGQQVTLSCSPISGHRSVSWYQQTPGQGLQFLFEYFSETQRNKGNFPGRFSGRQFSNSRSEMNVSTLELGDSALYLCASSFWPTNTGELFFGEGSRLTVL.

The V and J genes are TRBV5-6 and TRBJ2-5; D remains ambiguous. CDR3 length: 13 amino acids. Trimming pared 3 bases from V and 7 bases from J, leaving 13 bases between. Germline CDR1 and CDR2: SGHDT and YYEEEE. Here the CDR3 DNA reads TGTGCCAGCAGCTCACGGGCCTCGGGGACCCAGTACTTC. It yields the protein CASSSRASGTQYF. Variable domain in full (rest from reference TRBV5-6 and TRBJ2-5): DAGVTQSPTHLIKTRGQQVTLRCSPKSGHDTVSWYQQALGQGPQFIFQYYEEEERQRGNFPDRFSGHQFPNYSSELNVNALLLGDSALYLCASSSRASGTQYFGPGTRLLVL.

CDR3 sequence: CASSFAGTYEQYF. The CDR3 nucleotides read TGTGCCAGCAGTTTTGCAGGGACCTACGAGCAGTACTTC. The rearrangement uses TRBV27 and TRBJ2-7; D is possibly TRBD1 (5 bases). The V gene's germline CDR1 is MNHEY and CDR2 SMNVEV (reference sequence). V lost 3 bases to trimming and J lost 2 bases, with 8 bases between them. The CDR3 runs to 13 residues.

The sample holds one count of this clone. The rearrangement links TRBV11-2 to TRBJ2-1, with D unresolved. There are 15 residues in the CDR3. The germline gives CDR1 SGHAT, CDR2 FQNNGV. V was cut by 0 bases and J by 3 bases, with 9 bases left in between. The CDR3 region has the DNA TGTGCCAGCAGCTTAGATCCGACCAACTACAATGAGCAGTTCTTC. Translating it yields CASSLDPTNYNEQFF.

The J gene is TRBJ2-4, the V gene TRBV19; possibly TRBD1 for D (6 bases). This CDR3 spans 12 amino acids. Trimming took off 3 bases at V and 8 bases at J, with 8 bases between the two ends. The V gene's germline CDR1 is LNHDA and CDR2 SQIVND (reference sequence). CDR3 nucleotides: TGTGCCAGTAGTATCAGGGGAGACATTCAGTACTTC. Encoded protein: CASSIRGDIQYF. The complete variable domain, with remaining parts taken from reference TRBV19 and TRBJ2-4, reads DGGITQSPKYLFRKEGQNVTLSCEQNLNHDAMYWYRQDPGQGLRLIYYSQIVNDFQKGDIAEGYSVSREKKESFPLTVTSAQKNPTAFYLCASSIRGDIQYFGAGTRLSVL.

The chain is built from TRBV28 and TRBJ1-5; tentatively, D is TRBD1 (5 bases). Trimming shortened V by 8 bases and J by 2 bases, and 10 bases separated the two germline ends. Germline V lookup: CDR1 MDHEN, CDR2 SYDVKM. This CDR3 region has 13 residues. Here the CDR3 DNA reads TGTGCCAGCCTCCGACAGCGCAATCAGCCCCAGCATTTT. Amino acid sequence: CASLRQRNQPQHF. The full variable domain, completed using reference TRBV28 and TRBJ1-5, is DVKVTQSSRYLVKRTGEKVFLECVQDMDHENMFWYRQDPGLGLRLIYFSYDVKMKEKGDIPEGYSVSREKKERFSLILESASTNQTSMYLCASLRQRNQPQHFGDGTRLSIL.

This clone was observed a few times. This chain joins TRBV10-3 and TRBJ1-6; D is perhaps TRBD1 (6 bases). Trimming removed 7 bases at V and 8 bases at J, with 15 bases between. Per the germline V gene, CDR1 is ENHRY and CDR2 is SYGVKD. CDR3 size: 14 residues. The CDR3 bases are TGTGCCATCACCCAGGGGACTCTTGATTCACCCCTCCACTTT. Translating it yields CAITQGTLDSPLHF.

V usage is TRBV28 and J usage is TRBJ1-1; D not resolved. With 2 bases removed from V and 2 bases from J, the gap between germline ends came to 12 bases. CDR1 is MDHEN and CDR2 is SYDVKM in the germline V gene. The CDR3 spans 15 residues. DNA of the CDR3: TGTGCCAGCAGTTTACCGGCGGAAACTAACACTGAAGCTTTCTTT. Encoded protein: CASSLPAETNTEAFF.

This chain uses TRBV2 with TRBJ2-3, with D possibly being TRBD1 (5 bases). Germline CDR1 SNHLY, CDR2 FYNNEI. Trimming left V 7 bases short and J 4 bases short, with 15 bases between. The CDR3 totals 14 residues. The CDR3, as DNA: TGTGCCAGCAAGTCAGGGTTAGTCGCAGATACGCAGTATTTT. It yields the protein CASKSGLVADTQYF.

The chain joins TRBV15 to TRBJ2-1; tentative D call: TRBD1 (5 bases). With 1 base removed from V and 10 bases from J, the gap between germline ends came to 14 bases. The germline CDR1 and CDR2 sequences are LNHNV and YYDKDF (reference sequence). The CDR3 covers 14 residues. The CDR3 DNA reads TGTGCCACCAGCAGAGGCAGGGAAGGTGGGGAGCAGTTCTTC. Amino acid sequence: CATSRGREGGEQFF.

The chain joins TRBV28 to TRBJ2-1, with 11 bases matching TRBD2. Germline V gene sequence: CDR1 MDHEN, CDR2 SYDVKM. V was clipped by 3 bases and J by 5 bases; unmatched bases: 3. This CDR3 is built from 15 residues. The CDR3 DNA reads as TGTGCCAGCAGTTTCCTAGCGGGAGGTAACAATGAGCAGTTCTTC. Encoded protein: CASSFLAGGNNEQFF.

This clone has ten or more counts. The chain employs TRBV7-3 and TRBJ2-1, with 12 bases that match TRBD2. The ends lost 5 bases at V and 4 bases at J; junction bases unmatched: 3. Germline-derived CDR1 and CDR2 are SGHTA and FQGTGA. CDR3 length: 15 residues. CDR3 in DNA: TGTGCCAGCAGCACTGGACTAGCGGGATACAATGAGCAGTTCTTC. It encodes CASSTGLAGYNEQFF.